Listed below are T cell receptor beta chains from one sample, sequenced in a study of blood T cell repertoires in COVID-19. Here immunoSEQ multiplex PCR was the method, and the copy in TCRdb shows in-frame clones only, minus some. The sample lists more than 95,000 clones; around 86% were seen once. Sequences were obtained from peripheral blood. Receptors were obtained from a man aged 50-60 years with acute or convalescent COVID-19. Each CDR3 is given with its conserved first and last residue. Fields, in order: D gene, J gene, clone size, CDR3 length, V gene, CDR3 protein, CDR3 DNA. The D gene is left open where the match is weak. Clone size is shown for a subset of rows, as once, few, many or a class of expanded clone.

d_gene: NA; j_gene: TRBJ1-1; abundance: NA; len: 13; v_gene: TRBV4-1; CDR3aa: CASSPEPDTEAFF; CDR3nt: TGCGCCAGCAGCCCCGAGCCGGACACTGAAGCTTTCTTT
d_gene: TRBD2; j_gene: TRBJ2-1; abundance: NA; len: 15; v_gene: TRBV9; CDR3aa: CASSWTSGSTNEQFF; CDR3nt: TGTGCCAGCAGCTGGACTAGCGGGAGTACAAATGAGCAGTTCTTC
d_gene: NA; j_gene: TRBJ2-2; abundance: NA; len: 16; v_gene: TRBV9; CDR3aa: CASSVEVRENTGELFF; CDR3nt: TGTGCCAGCAGCGTGGAGGTCCGGGAAAACACCGGGGAGCTGTTTTTT
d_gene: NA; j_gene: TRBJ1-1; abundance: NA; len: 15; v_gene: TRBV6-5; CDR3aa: CASSRVTGMNTEAFF; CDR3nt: TGTGCCAGCAGCCGAGTAACAGGCATGAACACTGAAGCTTTCTTT
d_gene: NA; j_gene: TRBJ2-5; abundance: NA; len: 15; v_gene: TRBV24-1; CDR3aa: CATSDFTRERETQYF; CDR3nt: TGTGCCACCAGTGATTTCACAAGGGAGAGGGAGACCCAGTACTTC
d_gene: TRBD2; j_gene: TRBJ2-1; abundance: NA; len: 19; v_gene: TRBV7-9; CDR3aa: CASSLGGSLAGLGSNEQFF; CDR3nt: TGTGCCAGCAGCTTAGGGGGTTCGCTAGCGGGGCTTGGGTCCAATGAGCAGTTCTTC
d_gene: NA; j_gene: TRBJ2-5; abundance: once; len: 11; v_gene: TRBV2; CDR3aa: CASSTRETQYF; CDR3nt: TGTGCCAGCAGTACGAGGGAGACCCAGTACTTC
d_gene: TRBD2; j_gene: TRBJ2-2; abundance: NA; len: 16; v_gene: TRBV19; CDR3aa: CASSIGTSGSPGELFF; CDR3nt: TGTGCCAGTAGTATTGGGACTAGCGGGAGCCCCGGGGAGCTGTTTTTT
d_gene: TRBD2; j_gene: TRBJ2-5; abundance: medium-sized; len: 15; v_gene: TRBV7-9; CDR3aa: CASSAGSGSGETQYF; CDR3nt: TGTGCCAGCAGCGCCGGTAGCGGGAGTGGTGAGACCCAGTACTTC
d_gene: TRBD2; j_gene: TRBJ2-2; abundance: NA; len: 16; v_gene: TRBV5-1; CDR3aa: CASSLTLAEVTGELFF; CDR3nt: TGCGCCAGCAGCTTGACACTAGCGGAAGTCACCGGGGAGCTGTTTTTT
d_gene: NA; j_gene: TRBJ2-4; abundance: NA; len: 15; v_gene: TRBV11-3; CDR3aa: CASSKRVLAKNIQYF; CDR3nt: TGTGCCAGCAGTAAGAGGGTATTAGCCAAAAACATTCAGTACTTC
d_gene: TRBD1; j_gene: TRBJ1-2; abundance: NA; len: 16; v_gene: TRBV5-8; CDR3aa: CASSGKDRVDYYGYTF; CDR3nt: TGTGCCAGCAGCGGGAAAGACAGGGTTGATTACTATGGCTACACCTTC
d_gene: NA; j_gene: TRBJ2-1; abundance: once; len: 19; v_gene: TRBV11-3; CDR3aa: CASSLDLGGRWYDSLEQFF; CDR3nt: TGTGCCAGCAGCTTAGATCTCGGAGGGAGATGGTATGATAGCCTTGAGCAGTTCTTC
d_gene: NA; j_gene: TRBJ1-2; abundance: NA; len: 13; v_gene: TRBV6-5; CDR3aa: CASRISSNYGYTF; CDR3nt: TGTGCCAGCCGCATTAGTTCTAACTATGGCTACACCTTC
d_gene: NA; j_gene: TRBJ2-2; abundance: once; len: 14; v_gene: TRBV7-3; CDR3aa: CASSLTEGTGELFF; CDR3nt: TGTGCCAGCAGCTTAACGGAGGGCACCGGGGAGCTGTTTTTT
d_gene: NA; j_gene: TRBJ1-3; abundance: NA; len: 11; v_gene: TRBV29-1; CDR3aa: CSVGEGGTIYF; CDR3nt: TGCAGCGTTGGGGAGGGGGGCACCATATATTTT
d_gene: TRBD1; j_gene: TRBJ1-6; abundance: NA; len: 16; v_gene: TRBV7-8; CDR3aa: CASSLGMGQYNSPLHF; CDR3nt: TGTGCCAGCAGCTTAGGGATGGGACAGTATAATTCACCCCTCCACTTT
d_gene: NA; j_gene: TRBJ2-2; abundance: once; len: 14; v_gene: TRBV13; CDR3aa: CASSPEGGAGELFF; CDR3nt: TGTGCCAGCAGCCCGGAGGGGGGGGCCGGGGAGCTGTTTTTT
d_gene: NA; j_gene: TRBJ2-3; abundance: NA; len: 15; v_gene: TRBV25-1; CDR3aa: CASSELGASTDTQYF; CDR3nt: TGTGCCAGCAGTGAATTGGGGGCTAGCACAGATACGCAGTATTTT
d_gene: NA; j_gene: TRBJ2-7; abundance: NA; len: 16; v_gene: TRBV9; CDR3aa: CASSPYEGGSSYEQYF; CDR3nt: TGTGCCAGCTCGCCCTATGAGGGGGGGAGCTCCTACGAGCAGTACTTC
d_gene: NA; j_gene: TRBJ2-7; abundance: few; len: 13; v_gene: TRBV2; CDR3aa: CASSTDRAYEQYF; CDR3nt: TGTGCCAGCAGTACGGACAGAGCCTACGAGCAGTACTTC
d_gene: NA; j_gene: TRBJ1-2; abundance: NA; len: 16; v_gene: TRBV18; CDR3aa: CASSPPQVVTSYGYTF; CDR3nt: TGTGCCAGCTCACCACCACAGGTTGTTACGTCGTATGGCTACACCTTC
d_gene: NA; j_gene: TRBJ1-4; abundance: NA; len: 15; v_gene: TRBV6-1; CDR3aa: CASSEERPSTEKLFF; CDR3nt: TGTGCCAGCAGTGAAGAGCGCCCAAGTACCGAAAAACTGTTTTTT
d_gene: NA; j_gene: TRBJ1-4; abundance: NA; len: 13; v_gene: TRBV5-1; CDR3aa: CASSLAAGPELFF; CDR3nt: TGCGCCAGCAGCTTGGCTGCGGGTCCCGAACTGTTTTTT
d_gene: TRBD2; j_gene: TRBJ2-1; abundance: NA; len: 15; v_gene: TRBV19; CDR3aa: CASSKLAGGPNEQFF; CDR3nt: TGTGCCAGTAGTAAGCTAGCGGGAGGCCCCAATGAGCAGTTCTTC
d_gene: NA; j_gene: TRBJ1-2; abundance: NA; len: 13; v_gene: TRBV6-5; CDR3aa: CASSQRQDYGYTF; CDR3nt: TGTGCCAGCAGTCAACGACAGGACTATGGCTACACCTTC
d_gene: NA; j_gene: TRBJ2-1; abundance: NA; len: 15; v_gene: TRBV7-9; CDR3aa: CASSLDRNLNNEQFF; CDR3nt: TGTGCCAGCAGTCTGGACAGAAATCTAAACAATGAGCAGTTCTTC
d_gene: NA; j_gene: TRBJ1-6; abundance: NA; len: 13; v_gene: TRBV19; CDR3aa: CASRAEEGGRLHF; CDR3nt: TGTGCCAGTAGGGCTGAGGAGGGAGGAAGGCTCCACTTT
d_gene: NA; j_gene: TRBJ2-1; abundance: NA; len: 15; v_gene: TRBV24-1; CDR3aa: CATSDGSLGGNEQFF; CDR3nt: TGTGCCACCAGTGACGGGTCGCTGGGAGGCAATGAGCAGTTCTTC
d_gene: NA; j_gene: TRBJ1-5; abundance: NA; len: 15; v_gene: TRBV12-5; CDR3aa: CASGSGAERNQPQHF; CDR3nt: TGTGCTAGTGGTTCAGGGGCAGAGCGAAATCAGCCCCAGCATTTT
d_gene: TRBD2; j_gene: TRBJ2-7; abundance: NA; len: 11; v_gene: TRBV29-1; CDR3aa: CSGGGVYEQYF; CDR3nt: TGCAGCGGGGGGGGAGTCTACGAGCAGTACTTC
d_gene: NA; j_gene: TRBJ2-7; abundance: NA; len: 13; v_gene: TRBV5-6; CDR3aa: CASSFGGSYEQYF; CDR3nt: TGTGCCAGCAGCTTCGGGGGCTCCTACGAGCAGTACTTC
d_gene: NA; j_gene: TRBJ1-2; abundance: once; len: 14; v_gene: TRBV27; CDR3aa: CASSFQEANYGYTF; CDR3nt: TGTGCCAGCAGTTTCCAGGAAGCTAACTATGGCTACACCTTC
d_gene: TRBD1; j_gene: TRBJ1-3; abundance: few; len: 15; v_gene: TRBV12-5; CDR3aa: CASGLETGAGNTIYF; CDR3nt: TGTGCTAGTGGTTTAGAAACAGGGGCTGGAAACACCATATATTTT
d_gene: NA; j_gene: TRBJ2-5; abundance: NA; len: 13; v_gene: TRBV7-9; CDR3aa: CASRRDQQETQYF; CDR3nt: TGTGCCAGCAGGCGGGACCAGCAAGAGACCCAGTACTTC
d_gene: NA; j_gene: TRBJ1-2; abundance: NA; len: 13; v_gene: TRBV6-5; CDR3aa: CASRGGIGYGYTF; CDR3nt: TGTGCCAGCAGGGGGGGAATTGGCTATGGCTACACCTTC
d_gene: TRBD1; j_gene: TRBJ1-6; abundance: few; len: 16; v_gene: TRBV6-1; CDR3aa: CASSQGSTGWVSPLHF; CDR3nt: TGTGCCAGCAGTCAAGGATCGACAGGGTGGGTCTCACCCCTCCACTTT
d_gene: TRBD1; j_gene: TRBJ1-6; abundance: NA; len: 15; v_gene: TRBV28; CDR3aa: CASSYRDRGNSPLHF; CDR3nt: TGTGCCAGCAGTTACCGGGACAGGGGAAATTCACCCCTCCACTTT
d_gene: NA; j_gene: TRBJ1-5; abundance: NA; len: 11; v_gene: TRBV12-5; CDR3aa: CASGPNLPQHF; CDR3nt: TGTGCTAGTGGCCCTAATCTGCCCCAGCATTTT
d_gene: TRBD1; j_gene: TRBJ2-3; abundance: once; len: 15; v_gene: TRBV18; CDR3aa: CASSSRDRGPDTQYF; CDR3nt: TGTGCCAGCTCGTCCCGGGACAGGGGTCCAGATACGCAGTATTTT
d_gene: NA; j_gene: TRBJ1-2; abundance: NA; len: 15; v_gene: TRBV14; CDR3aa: CASSQVPGAVYGYTF; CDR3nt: TGTGCCAGCAGCCAAGTCCCAGGGGCGGTCTATGGCTACACCTTC
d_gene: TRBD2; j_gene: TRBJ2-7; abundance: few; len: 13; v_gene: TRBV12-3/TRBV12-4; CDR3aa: CASSPGAGVEQYF; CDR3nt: TGTGCCAGCAGCCCAGGTGCGGGGGTCGAGCAGTACTTC
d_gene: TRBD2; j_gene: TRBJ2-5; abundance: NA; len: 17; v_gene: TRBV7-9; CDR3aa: CASSLAIRLAGRETQYF; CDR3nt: TGTGCCAGCAGCTTAGCGATTCGACTAGCGGGAAGAGAGACCCAGTACTTC
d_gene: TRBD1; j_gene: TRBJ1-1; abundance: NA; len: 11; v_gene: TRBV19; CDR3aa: CASSNRGPAFF; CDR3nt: TGTGCCAGTAGTAACAGGGGGCCAGCTTTCTTT
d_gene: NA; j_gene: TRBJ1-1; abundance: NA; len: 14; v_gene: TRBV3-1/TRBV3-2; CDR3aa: CASSQVEGNTEAFF; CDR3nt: TGTGCCAGCAGCCAAGTCGAGGGTAACACTGAAGCTTTCTTT
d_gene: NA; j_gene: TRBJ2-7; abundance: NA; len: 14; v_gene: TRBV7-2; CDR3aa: CASKRLSGPYEQYF; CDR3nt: TGTGCCAGCAAAAGGCTTAGCGGACCATACGAGCAGTACTTC
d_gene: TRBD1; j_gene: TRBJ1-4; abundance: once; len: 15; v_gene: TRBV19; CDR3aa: CASTGQGGTNEKLFF; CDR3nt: TGTGCCAGTACGGGACAGGGTGGAACTAATGAAAAACTGTTTTTT
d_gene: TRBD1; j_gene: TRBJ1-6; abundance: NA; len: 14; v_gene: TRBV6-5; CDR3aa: CAVTGRGLNSPLHF; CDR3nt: TGTGCGGTAACGGGCAGGGGGCTGAATTCACCCCTCCACTTT
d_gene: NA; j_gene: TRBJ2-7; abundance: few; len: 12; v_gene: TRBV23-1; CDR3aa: CASSHTGCEQYF; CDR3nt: TGCGCCAGCAGTCACACAGGTTGCGAGCAGTACTTC
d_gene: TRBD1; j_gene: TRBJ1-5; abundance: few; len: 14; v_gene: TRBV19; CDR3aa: CASSNRGLVQPQHF; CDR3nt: TGTGCCAGTAGTAACAGGGGGCTAGTTCAGCCCCAGCATTTT
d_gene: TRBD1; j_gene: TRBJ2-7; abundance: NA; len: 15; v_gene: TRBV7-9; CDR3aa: CASSSLGTDSYEQYF; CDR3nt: TGTGCCAGCAGCTCACTCGGGACAGACTCCTACGAGCAGTACTTC